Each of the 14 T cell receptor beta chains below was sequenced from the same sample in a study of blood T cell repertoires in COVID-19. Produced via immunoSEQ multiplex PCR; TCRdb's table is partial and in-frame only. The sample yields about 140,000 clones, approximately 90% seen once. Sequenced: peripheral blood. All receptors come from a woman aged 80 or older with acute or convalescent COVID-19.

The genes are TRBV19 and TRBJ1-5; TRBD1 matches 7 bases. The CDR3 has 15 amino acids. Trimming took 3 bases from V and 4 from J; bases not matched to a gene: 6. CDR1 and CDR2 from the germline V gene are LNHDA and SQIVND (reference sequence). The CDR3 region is CASSMGGRGNQPQHF. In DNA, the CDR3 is TGTGCCAGTAGTATGGGAGGCAGGGGGAATCAGCCCCAGCATTTT.

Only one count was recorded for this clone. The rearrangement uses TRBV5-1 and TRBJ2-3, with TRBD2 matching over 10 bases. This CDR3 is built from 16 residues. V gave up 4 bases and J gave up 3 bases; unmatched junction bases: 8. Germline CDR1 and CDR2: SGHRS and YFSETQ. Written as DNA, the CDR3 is TGCGCCAGCAGCCCCTATAGCGGGGGGCCGACAGATACGCAGTATTTT. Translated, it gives CASSPYSGGPTDTQYF.

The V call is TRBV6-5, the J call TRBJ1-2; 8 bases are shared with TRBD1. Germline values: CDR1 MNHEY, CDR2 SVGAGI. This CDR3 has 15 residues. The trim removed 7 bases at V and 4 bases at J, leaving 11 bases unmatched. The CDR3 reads CASNLDRAEFYGYTF. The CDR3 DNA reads TGTGCCAGCAACCTGGACAGGGCGGAATTCTATGGCTACACCTTC.

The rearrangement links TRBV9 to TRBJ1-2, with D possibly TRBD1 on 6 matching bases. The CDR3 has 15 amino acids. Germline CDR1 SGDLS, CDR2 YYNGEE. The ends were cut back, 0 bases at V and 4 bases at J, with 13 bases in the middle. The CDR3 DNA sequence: TGTGCCAGCAGCGTAGCCGGCAGGGGCGGCTATGGCTACACCTTC. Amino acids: CASSVAGRGGYGYTF.

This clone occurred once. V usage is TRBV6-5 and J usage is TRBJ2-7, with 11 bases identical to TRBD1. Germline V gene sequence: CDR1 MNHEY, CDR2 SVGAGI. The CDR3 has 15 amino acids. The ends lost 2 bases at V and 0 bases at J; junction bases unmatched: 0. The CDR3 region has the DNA TGTGCCAGCAGTTACGGGACAGGGGGCTCCTACGAGCAGTACTTC. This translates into CASSYGTGGSYEQYF.

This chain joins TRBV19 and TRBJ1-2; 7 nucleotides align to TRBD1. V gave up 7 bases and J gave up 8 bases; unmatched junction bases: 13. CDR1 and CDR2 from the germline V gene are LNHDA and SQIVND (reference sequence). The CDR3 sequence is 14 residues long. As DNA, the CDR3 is TGTGCCAGTACAACGGGACAGACGCTGGAAGGCTACACCTTC. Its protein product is CASTTGQTLEGYTF.

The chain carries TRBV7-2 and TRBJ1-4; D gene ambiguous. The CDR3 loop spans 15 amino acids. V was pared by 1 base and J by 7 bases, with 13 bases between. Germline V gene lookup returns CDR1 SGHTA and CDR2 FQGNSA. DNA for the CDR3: TGTGCCAGCAGCTTAGTGCGGGGATTGGGTGAAAAACTGTTTTTT. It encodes CASSLVRGLGEKLFF. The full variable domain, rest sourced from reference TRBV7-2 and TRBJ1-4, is GAGVSQSPSNKVTEKGKDVELRCDPISGHTALYWYRQSLGQGLEFLIYFQGNSAPDKSGLPSDRFSAERTGGSVSTLTIQRTQQEDSAVYLCASSLVRGLGEKLFFGSGTQLSVL.

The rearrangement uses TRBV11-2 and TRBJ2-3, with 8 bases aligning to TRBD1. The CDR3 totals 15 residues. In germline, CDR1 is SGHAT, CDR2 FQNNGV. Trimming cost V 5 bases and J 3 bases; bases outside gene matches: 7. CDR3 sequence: CASSRGQGGTDTQYF. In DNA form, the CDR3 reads TGTGCCAGCAGCCGAGGACAGGGTGGGACAGATACGCAGTATTTT.

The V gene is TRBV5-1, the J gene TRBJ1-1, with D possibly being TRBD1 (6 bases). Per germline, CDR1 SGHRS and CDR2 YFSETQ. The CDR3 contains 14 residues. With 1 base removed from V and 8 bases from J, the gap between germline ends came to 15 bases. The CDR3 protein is CASSLLTGQSEAFF. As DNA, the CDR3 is TGCGCCAGCAGCTTGTTGACCGGACAGTCGGAAGCTTTCTTT. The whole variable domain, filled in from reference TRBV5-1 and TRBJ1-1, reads KAGVTQTPRYLIKTRGQQVTLSCSPISGHRSVSWYQQTPGQGLQFLFEYFSETQRNKGNFPGRFSGRQFSNSRSEMNVSTLELGDSALYLCASSLLTGQSEAFFGQGTRLTVV.

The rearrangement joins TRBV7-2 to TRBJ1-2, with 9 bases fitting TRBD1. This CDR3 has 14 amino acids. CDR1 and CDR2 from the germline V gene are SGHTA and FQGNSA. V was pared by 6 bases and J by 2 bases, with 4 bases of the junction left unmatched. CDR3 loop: CASRPGQGNYGYTF. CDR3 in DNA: TGTGCCAGCAGGCCGGGACAGGGAAACTATGGCTACACCTTC.

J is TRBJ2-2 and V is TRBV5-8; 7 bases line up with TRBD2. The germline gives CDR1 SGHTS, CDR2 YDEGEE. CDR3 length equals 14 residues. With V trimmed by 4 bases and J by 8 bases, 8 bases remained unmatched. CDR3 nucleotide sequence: TGTGCCAGCAGCATCTGGGACTACCGGGGGGAGCTGTTTTTT. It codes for CASSIWDYRGELFF.

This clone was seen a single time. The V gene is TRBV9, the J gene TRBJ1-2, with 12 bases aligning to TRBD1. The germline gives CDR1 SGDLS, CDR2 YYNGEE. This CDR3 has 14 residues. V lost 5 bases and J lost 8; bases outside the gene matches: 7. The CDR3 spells CASRAGTGGRGYTF. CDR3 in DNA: TGTGCCAGCAGAGCCGGGACAGGGGGCCGCGGCTACACCTTC. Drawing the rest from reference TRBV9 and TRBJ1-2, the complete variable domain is DSGVTQTPKHLITATGQRVTLRCSPRSGDLSVYWYQQSLDQGLQFLIQYYNGEERAKGNILERFSAQQFPDLHSELNLSSLELGDSALYFCASRAGTGGRGYTFGSGTRLTVV.

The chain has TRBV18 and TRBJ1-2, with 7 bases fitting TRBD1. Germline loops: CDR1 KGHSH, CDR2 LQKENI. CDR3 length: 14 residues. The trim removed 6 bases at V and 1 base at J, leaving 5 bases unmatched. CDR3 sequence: CASSPDRINYGYTF. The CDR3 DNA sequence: TGTGCCAGCTCCCCGGACAGGATTAACTATGGCTACACCTTC.

The CDR3, as DNA: TGTGCCTGGAGTGTACTGACAGGCGATCAGCCCCAGCATTTT. Translation gives CAWSVLTGDQPQHF. The chain uses TRBV30 and TRBJ1-5; a weak D match, TRBD1 (6 bases). Germline assignment: CDR1 GTSNPN and CDR2 SVGIG (reference sequence). The CDR3 is made up of 14 amino acids. V lost 0 bases to trimming and J lost 5 bases, with 11 bases between them.